This T cell receptor beta chain was observed in a study of beta chain features in type 1 diabetes. Points from the study as a whole: Within each of all four CD4+ subsets, Type 1 diabetes patients had TCRB CDR3s that were moderately but significantly shorter.

The sequenced template was cDNA made from the entire isolated RNA. The assay was immunoSEQ multiplex PCR, and TCRdb's table has in-frame clones only and misses some. Altogether about 700,000 clones are present, roughly 13% being singletons, with the ten largest covering 0.02% to 0.025%. Germline CDR1 reads SQVTM; CDR2 reads ANQGSEA. V lost 4 bases and J 8 bases, leaving 14 bases between the germline ends. The CDR3 contains 13 residues. CD4+ cells of the naive, central memory, regulatory and stem cell-like memory types were sorted via CD45RO/CCR7/CD25/CD127/CD95/CD27. Each sorted fraction was over 95% pure. This clone turned up a few times. Its antigen remains unknown.

The sequenced sample consisted of naive CD4+ T cells from blood. The chain employs TRBV29-1 and TRBJ1-4; no reliable D call. The receptor's source is a man aged 18 to 29 with type 1 diabetes. The CDR3 nucleotides read TGCAGCGTTGGGCAGGCCCCCGGGGAAAAACTGTTTTTT. As protein: CSVGQAPGEKLFF. The variable domain in full, completed from reference TRBV29-1 and TRBJ1-4, reads SAVISQKPSRDICQRGTSLTIQCQVDSQVTMMFWYRQQPGQSLTLIATANQGSEATYESGFVIDKFPISRPNLTFSTLTVSNMSPEDSSIYLCSVGQAPGEKLFFGSGTQLSVL.